This is a list of T cell receptor beta chains from one sample in a study of shared T cell receptors in the human thymus. Libraries were prepared by immunoSEQ multiplex PCR; TCRdb keeps only in-frame clonotypes and omits some of them. Among about 730,000 clones, approximately 85% were seen once, and the ten largest hold about 0.011%. These data also featured in a second study, about human thymus T cells.

Specimen: thymocytes. These receptors were collected from a girl in the first two years of life with a congenital heart defect. Both conserved end residues are part of each CDR3. The D gene is left open where the match is weak. For some rows the clone size is stated as once, few or many, or as a class when expanded; others skip it.

V gene: TRBV28
D gene: .
clone size: .
J gene: TRBJ2-5
CDR3 DNA: TGTGCCAGCAGCTACTACACAGGGCGCCAAGAGACCCAGTACTTC
CDR3 protein: CASSYYTGRQETQYF

V gene: TRBV27
D gene: .
clone size: .
J gene: TRBJ2-3
CDR3 DNA: TGTGCCAGCAGTTTTGGACAGGCGCGGGGTAGCACAGATACGCAGTATTTT
CDR3 protein: CASSFGQARGSTDTQYF

V gene: TRBV19
D gene: TRBD1
clone size: .
J gene: TRBJ2-1
CDR3 DNA: TGTGCCAGTAGTCTCAACCCCCGGGACAGGGGGCAAATAACTGGTATAAATGAGCAGTTCTTC
CDR3 protein: CASSLNPRDRGQITGINEQFF

V gene: TRBV30
D gene: .
clone size: .
J gene: TRBJ2-3
CDR3 DNA: TGTGCCTGGAAGCACGATACGCAGTATTTT
CDR3 protein: CAWKHDTQYF

V gene: TRBV4-3
D gene: TRBD1
clone size: .
J gene: TRBJ1-2
CDR3 DNA: TGCGCCAGCAGCCAACAGCCCGGACAGGGTGCTTCTAACTATGGCTACACCTTC
CDR3 protein: CASSQQPGQGASNYGYTF

V gene: TRBV4-1
D gene: TRBD1
clone size: .
J gene: TRBJ2-2
CDR3 DNA: TGCGCCAGCAGCCAAGGGACAGGCAGCACCGGGGAGCTGTTTTTT
CDR3 protein: CASSQGTGSTGELFF

V gene: TRBV10-1
D gene: .
clone size: .
J gene: TRBJ2-7
CDR3 DNA: TGCGCCAGCAGCCCCGGCGGACAGAGATCCTACGAGCAGTACTTC
CDR3 protein: CASSPGGQRSYEQYF

V gene: TRBV7-3
D gene: .
clone size: .
J gene: TRBJ2-5
CDR3 DNA: TGTGCCAGCAGCTCCACGCGGGGGCCCCCAGAGACCCAGTACTTC
CDR3 protein: CASSSTRGPPETQYF

V gene: TRBV27
D gene: TRBD1
clone size: few
J gene: TRBJ1-4
CDR3 DNA: TGTGCCAGCAGTTTATCAAAGTCCTATAAACAGGGGTTACCTAGGGGCCCAACTAATGAAAAACTGTTTTTT
CDR3 protein: CASSLSKSYKQGLPRGPTNEKLFF

V gene: TRBV7-2
D gene: .
clone size: .
J gene: TRBJ2-1
CDR3 DNA: TGTGCCAGCAGCCCCTCCCCTGGCGGGGACAATGAGCAGTTCTTC
CDR3 protein: CASSPSPGGDNEQFF

V gene: TRBV11-2
D gene: TRBD1
clone size: .
J gene: TRBJ1-1
CDR3 DNA: TGTGCCAGCAGCTTACCCCGGGACAGGAAAGCTTTCTTT
CDR3 protein: CASSLPRDRKAFF

V gene: TRBV28
D gene: TRBD1
clone size: .
J gene: TRBJ2-5
CDR3 DNA: TGTGCCAGCAGTTCCATCCGGACAGGGCAAGAGACCCAGTACTTC
CDR3 protein: CASSSIRTGQETQYF

V gene: TRBV2
D gene: .
clone size: .
J gene: TRBJ1-1
CDR3 DNA: TGTGCCAGCAGAACCCCCAGGGACACTGAAGCTTTCTTT
CDR3 protein: CASRTPRDTEAFF

V gene: TRBV5-1
D gene: .
clone size: .
J gene: TRBJ1-1
CDR3 DNA: TGCGCCAGCAGCTTGGTGACTGGGGGCCTTGAAGCTTTCTTT
CDR3 protein: CASSLVTGGLEAFF

V gene: TRBV27
D gene: .
clone size: .
J gene: TRBJ2-7
CDR3 DNA: TGTGCCAGCAGTCCGCCTGGGAGCTCCTACGAGCAGTACTTC
CDR3 protein: CASSPPGSSYEQYF

V gene: TRBV9
D gene: TRBD1
clone size: once
J gene: TRBJ2-5
CDR3 DNA: TGTGCCAGCAGCGTAACTTCGAGGGGGCGGAAAGAGACCCAGTACTTC
CDR3 protein: CASSVTSRGRKETQYF

V gene: TRBV9
D gene: .
clone size: .
J gene: TRBJ1-2
CDR3 DNA: TGTGCCAGCAGCGTAACAGCGAGGGCCGGGGGACGGGGTGGCTACACCTTC
CDR3 protein: CASSVTARAGGRGGYTF

V gene: TRBV7-6
D gene: .
clone size: .
J gene: TRBJ2-1
CDR3 DNA: TGTGCCAGCAGCTTGGACAACCCGACAGTCCTTGGCTCCTACAATGAGCAGTTCTTC
CDR3 protein: CASSLDNPTVLGSYNEQFF

V gene: TRBV4-1
D gene: TRBD1
clone size: .
J gene: TRBJ1-1
CDR3 DNA: TGCGCCAGCAGCCAAGAAGGCAGGGGGTGGACTGAAGCTTTCTTT
CDR3 protein: CASSQEGRGWTEAFF

V gene: TRBV5-1
D gene: TRBD1
clone size: .
J gene: TRBJ1-6
CDR3 DNA: TGCGCCAGCAGCCGGGGGACAGGACGGAATTCACCCCTCCACTTT
CDR3 protein: CASSRGTGRNSPLHF

V gene: TRBV7-2
D gene: TRBD2
clone size: .
J gene: TRBJ2-7
CDR3 DNA: TGTGCCAGCAGCTTACCCTGGCGGGGGAACGCATCCTACGAGCAGTACTTC
CDR3 protein: CASSLPWRGNASYEQYF

V gene: TRBV4-1
D gene: .
clone size: .
J gene: TRBJ1-2
CDR3 DNA: TGCGCCAGCAGCTCCGGGCCTGCGAAAAGCGGCTATGGCTACACCTTC
CDR3 protein: CASSSGPAKSGYGYTF

V gene: TRBV7-8
D gene: .
clone size: .
J gene: TRBJ1-4
CDR3 DNA: TGTGCCAGCAGCTTAGCGCTGCACCGACTACAGGGTCCTAAAACTAATGAAAAACTGTTTTTT
CDR3 protein: CASSLALHRLQGPKTNEKLFF

V gene: TRBV7-3
D gene: .
clone size: once
J gene: TRBJ2-2
CDR3 DNA: TGTGCCAGCAGCTTAACGAGGCCTAGCGAGACGAACACCGGGGAGCTGTTTTTT
CDR3 protein: CASSLTRPSETNTGELFF

V gene: TRBV28
D gene: .
clone size: .
J gene: TRBJ1-5
CDR3 DNA: TGTGCCAGCGGGTCCCAGGGTAATCAGCCCCAGCATTTT
CDR3 protein: CASGSQGNQPQHF

V gene: TRBV9
D gene: .
clone size: .
J gene: TRBJ2-3
CDR3 DNA: TGTGCCAGCAGCCCACTCATAGCAGATACGCAGTATTTT
CDR3 protein: CASSPLIADTQYF

V gene: TRBV6-1
D gene: .
clone size: .
J gene: TRBJ2-3
CDR3 DNA: TGTGCCATCAGTGAGTCGACCAGGGGGGTGACAGATACGCAGTATTTT
CDR3 protein: CAISESTRGVTDTQYF

V gene: TRBV5-5
D gene: .
clone size: .
J gene: TRBJ1-5
CDR3 DNA: TGTGCCAGCAGCGGAGGGACGCCAAATCAGCCCCAGCATTTT
CDR3 protein: CASSGGTPNQPQHF

V gene: TRBV7-9
D gene: .
clone size: .
J gene: TRBJ1-1
CDR3 DNA: TGTGCCAGCAGCGAAATTACGGGACAGAACACTGAAGCTTTCTTT
CDR3 protein: CASSEITGQNTEAFF

V gene: TRBV2
D gene: TRBD1
clone size: .
J gene: TRBJ1-2
CDR3 DNA: TGTGCCAGCAGTGAAAGGGGGACAGGGGGACCTCCTAACTATGGCTACACCTTC
CDR3 protein: CASSERGTGGPPNYGYTF

V gene: TRBV5-1
D gene: .
clone size: .
J gene: TRBJ2-7
CDR3 DNA: TGCGCCAGCAGCTCCGTCGACTCCCCTTCGGTATACGAGCAGTACTTC
CDR3 protein: CASSSVDSPSVYEQYF

V gene: TRBV7-9
D gene: .
clone size: .
J gene: TRBJ1-1
CDR3 DNA: TGTGCCAGCACCCTCACTGAAGCTTTCTTT
CDR3 protein: CASTLTEAFF

V gene: TRBV5-6
D gene: TRBD1
clone size: .
J gene: TRBJ2-6
CDR3 DNA: TGTGCCAGCAACTATTCACTCACAGGGGGGAGCTCTGGGGCCAACGTCCTGACTTTC
CDR3 protein: CASNYSLTGGSSGANVLTF

V gene: TRBV27
D gene: .
clone size: .
J gene: TRBJ1-2
CDR3 DNA: TGTGCCAGCAGTTTCGGAGGGAACAATGGCTACACCTTC
CDR3 protein: CASSFGGNNGYTF

V gene: TRBV7-6
D gene: TRBD2
clone size: .
J gene: TRBJ2-1
CDR3 DNA: TGTGCCAGCAGCCCTTGGACTAGCGGAAGGAGTGAGCAGTTCTTC
CDR3 protein: CASSPWTSGRSEQFF

V gene: TRBV2
D gene: .
clone size: once
J gene: TRBJ1-6
CDR3 DNA: TGTGCCAGCAGCAAATCGGACAGATCAGAGAGTTCACCCCTCCACTTT
CDR3 protein: CASSKSDRSESSPLHF

V gene: TRBV2
D gene: .
clone size: .
J gene: TRBJ2-6
CDR3 DNA: TGTGCCAGCAGTGACCCCCAGGACTCTGGGGCCAACGTCCTGACTTTC
CDR3 protein: CASSDPQDSGANVLTF

V gene: TRBV19
D gene: TRBD1
clone size: once
J gene: TRBJ2-1
CDR3 DNA: TGTGCCAGTAGGAAGCTGGACAGGGGGAGGAATGAGCAGTTCTTC
CDR3 protein: CASRKLDRGRNEQFF

V gene: TRBV27
D gene: TRBD2
clone size: .
J gene: TRBJ2-3
CDR3 DNA: TGTGCCAGCAGTTTATCCGGGACTAGCGGGGGGAGCACAGATACGCAGTATTTT
CDR3 protein: CASSLSGTSGGSTDTQYF

V gene: TRBV4-1
D gene: .
clone size: .
J gene: TRBJ1-5
CDR3 DNA: TGCGCCAGCAGCCAAGATACAAGACAGAGTAGCAATCAGCCCCAGCATTTT
CDR3 protein: CASSQDTRQSSNQPQHF

V gene: TRBV2
D gene: TRBD2
clone size: .
J gene: TRBJ2-1
CDR3 DNA: TGTGCCAGCAGTGACAGACGGGGGGGCGGGGGTTACAATGAGCAGTTCTTC
CDR3 protein: CASSDRRGGGGYNEQFF

V gene: TRBV7-8
D gene: .
clone size: .
J gene: TRBJ1-1
CDR3 DNA: TGTGCCAGCAGCTCTGAGGAAATGAACACTGAAGCTTTCTTT
CDR3 protein: CASSSEEMNTEAFF

V gene: TRBV19
D gene: TRBD1
clone size: .
J gene: TRBJ2-7
CDR3 DNA: TGTGCCAGTAAGGCTTCGGAAACAGGGGGAAATCCGTACGAGCAGTACTTC
CDR3 protein: CASKASETGGNPYEQYF

V gene: TRBV2
D gene: TRBD1
clone size: .
J gene: TRBJ1-6
CDR3 DNA: TGTGCCAGCAGTAGGTTCCAGGGGGATAATTCACCCCTCCACTTT
CDR3 protein: CASSRFQGDNSPLHF

V gene: TRBV19
D gene: TRBD2
clone size: .
J gene: TRBJ2-1
CDR3 DNA: TGTGCCAGTAGCCTTGATACTAATGGCAGGACTAGCGGGGCGGTTGAGCAGTTCTTC
CDR3 protein: CASSLDTNGRTSGAVEQFF

V gene: TRBV7-9
D gene: .
clone size: .
J gene: TRBJ1-5
CDR3 DNA: TGTGCCAGCAGCCAACAGGGTTGGGATAGCAATCAGCCCCAGCATTTT
CDR3 protein: CASSQQGWDSNQPQHF

V gene: TRBV12-5
D gene: .
clone size: .
J gene: TRBJ2-3
CDR3 DNA: TGTGCTAGTGCCGCCTTTCGGAGGCAAAGCACAGATACGCAGTATTTT
CDR3 protein: CASAAFRRQSTDTQYF

V gene: TRBV6-4
D gene: .
clone size: .
J gene: TRBJ1-1
CDR3 DNA: TGTGCCAGCAGTGACGGCGGGACCGATGGAGCTTTCTTT
CDR3 protein: CASSDGGTDGAFF

V gene: TRBV9
D gene: TRBD1
clone size: .
J gene: TRBJ1-2
CDR3 DNA: TGTGCCAGCAGCGCGGCGGACAGGCTAGCTAACTATGGCTACACCTTC
CDR3 protein: CASSAADRLANYGYTF

V gene: TRBV4-1
D gene: .
clone size: once
J gene: TRBJ1-4
CDR3 DNA: TGCGCCAGCAGCCAAGGATCACGGCGGCATAATGAAAAACTGTTTTTT
CDR3 protein: CASSQGSRRHNEKLFF

V gene: TRBV6-6
D gene: .
clone size: once
J gene: TRBJ1-2
CDR3 DNA: TGTGCCAGCAGTTACAAGCGGGCATCCTACTATGGCTACACCTTC
CDR3 protein: CASSYKRASYYGYTF

V gene: TRBV5-6
D gene: .
clone size: .
J gene: TRBJ1-5
CDR3 DNA: TGTGCCAGCAGCCTAGGGGGGGGCGGCGGTCAGCCCCAGCATTTT
CDR3 protein: CASSLGGGGGQPQHF

V gene: TRBV5-1
D gene: TRBD2
clone size: .
J gene: TRBJ2-5
CDR3 DNA: TGCGCCAGCAGCTTAGCAGCGGGGAAACAAGAGACCCAGTACTTC
CDR3 protein: CASSLAAGKQETQYF

V gene: TRBV4-3
D gene: TRBD1
clone size: .
J gene: TRBJ1-2
CDR3 DNA: TGCGCCAGCAGCCAAGATTCCGGGACAGGGAACTATGGCTACACCTTC
CDR3 protein: CASSQDSGTGNYGYTF

V gene: TRBV4-1
D gene: .
clone size: .
J gene: TRBJ1-1
CDR3 DNA: TGCGCCAGCAGCCAAGTGGACTACCCTGGGACCTGGGCACGACAGAACACTGAAGCTTTCTTT
CDR3 protein: CASSQVDYPGTWARQNTEAFF